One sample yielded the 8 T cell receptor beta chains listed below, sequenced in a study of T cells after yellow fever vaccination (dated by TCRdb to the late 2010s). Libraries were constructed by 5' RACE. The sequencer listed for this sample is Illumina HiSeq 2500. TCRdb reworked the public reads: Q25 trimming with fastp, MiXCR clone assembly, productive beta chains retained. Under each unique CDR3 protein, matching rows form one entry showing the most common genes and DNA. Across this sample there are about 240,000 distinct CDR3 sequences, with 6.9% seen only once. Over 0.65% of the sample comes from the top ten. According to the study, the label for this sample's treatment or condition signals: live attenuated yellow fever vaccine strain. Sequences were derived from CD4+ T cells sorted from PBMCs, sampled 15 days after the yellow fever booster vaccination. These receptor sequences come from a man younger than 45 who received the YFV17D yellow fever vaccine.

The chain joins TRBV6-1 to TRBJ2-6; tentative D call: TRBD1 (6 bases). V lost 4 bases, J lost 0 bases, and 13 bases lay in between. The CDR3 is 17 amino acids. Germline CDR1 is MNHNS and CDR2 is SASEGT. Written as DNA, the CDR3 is TGTGCCAGCAGTGTAGGACAGATGAGCTCTGGGGCCAACGTCCTGACTTTC. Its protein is CASSVGQMSSGANVLTF.

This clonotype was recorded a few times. The CDR3 is CSARDRDRAQETQYF. The CDR3, as DNA: TGCAGTGCTAGAGACCGGGACAGGGCCCAAGAGACCCAGTACTTC. The chain combines TRBV20-1 with TRBJ2-5; 9 bases match TRBD1. Germline lookup yields CDR1 DFQATT and CDR2 SNEGSKA (reference sequence). The CDR3 spans 15 residues. Germline trimming cut 0 bases from V and 1 base from J; bases unmatched to any gene: 3.

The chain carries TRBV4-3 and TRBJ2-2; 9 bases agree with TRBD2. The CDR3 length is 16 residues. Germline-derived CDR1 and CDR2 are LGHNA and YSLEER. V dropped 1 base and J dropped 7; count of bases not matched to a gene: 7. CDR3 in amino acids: CASSQAGTSFGGELFF. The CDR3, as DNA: TGCGCCAGCAGCCAAGCCGGGACTAGCTTTGGCGGGGAGCTGTTTTTT.

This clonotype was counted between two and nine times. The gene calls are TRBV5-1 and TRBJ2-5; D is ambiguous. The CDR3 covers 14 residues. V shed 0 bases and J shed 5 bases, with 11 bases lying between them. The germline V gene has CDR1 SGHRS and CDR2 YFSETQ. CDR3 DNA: TGCGCCAGCAGCTTGGAGGGCCAACGGGAGACCCAGTACTTC. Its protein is CASSLEGQRETQYF.

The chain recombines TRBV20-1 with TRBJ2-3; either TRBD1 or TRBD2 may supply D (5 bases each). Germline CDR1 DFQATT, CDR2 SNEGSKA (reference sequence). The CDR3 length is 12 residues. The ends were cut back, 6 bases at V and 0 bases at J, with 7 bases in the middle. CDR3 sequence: CSAWGSTDTQYF. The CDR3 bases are TGCAGTGCGTGGGGGAGCACAGATACGCAGTATTTT.

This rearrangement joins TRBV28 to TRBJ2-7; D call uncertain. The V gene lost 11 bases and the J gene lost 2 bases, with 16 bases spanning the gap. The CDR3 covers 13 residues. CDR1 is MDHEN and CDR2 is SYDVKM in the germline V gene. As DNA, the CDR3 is TGTGCCCGGCCTCCCGACGGCGCCTACGAGCAGTACTTC. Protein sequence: CARPPDGAYEQYF. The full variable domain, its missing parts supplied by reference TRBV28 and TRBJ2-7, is DVKVTQSSRYLVKRTGEKVFLECVQDMDHENMFWYRQDPGLGLRLIYFSYDVKMKEKGDIPEGYSVSREKKERFSLILESASTNQTSMYLCARPPDGAYEQYFGPGTRLTVT.

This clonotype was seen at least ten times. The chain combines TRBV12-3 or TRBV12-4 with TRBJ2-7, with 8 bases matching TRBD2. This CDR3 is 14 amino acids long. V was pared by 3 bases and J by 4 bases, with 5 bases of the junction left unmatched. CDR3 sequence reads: CASSFLAGRYEQYF. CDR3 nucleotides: TGTGCCAGCAGTTTCCTAGCGGGCCGTTACGAGCAGTACTTC.

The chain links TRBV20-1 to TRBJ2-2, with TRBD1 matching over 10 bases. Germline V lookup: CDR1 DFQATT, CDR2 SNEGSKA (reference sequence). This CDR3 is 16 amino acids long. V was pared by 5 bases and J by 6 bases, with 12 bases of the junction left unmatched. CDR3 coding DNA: TGCAGTGCTTTAGACAGGGGGCGCGTGGGGGCCGGGGAGCTGTTTTTT. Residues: CSALDRGRVGAGELFF.